These T cell receptor beta chains were read from a single sample in a study of tumor and adjacent non-tumor tissue in lung cancer. TCRdb processed the multiplex PCR reads anew with MiXCR; each CDR3 protein has one entry. The table records about 110,000 distinct CDR3 sequences, 84% of them present only once. The material sequenced was lung tumor tissue. These receptors were taken from a man in his 70s with non-small cell lung cancer. Both conserved end residues are part of each CDR3. A D gene is named only where the DNA matches it firmly. A clone size is listed for some rows: how often the clone was seen (once, few, many), or a class if it is expanded.

v_gene	abundance	d_gene	j_gene	CDR3aa	CDR3nt
TRBV28	NA	NA	TRBJ2-7	CASSLWGFSSYEQYF	TGTGCCAGCAGTTTATGGGGGTTCAGCTCCTACGAGCAGTACTTC
TRBV5-4	NA	NA	TRBJ2-7	CASSQGQIKTYGQYF	TGTGCCAGCAGCCAAGGGCAGATTAAAACCTACGGGCAGTACTTC
TRBV29-1	NA	TRBD2	TRBJ2-1	CNVDVAGAYNEQFF	TGCAACGTTGACGTAGCGGGAGCGTACAATGAGCAGTTCTTC
TRBV29-1	NA	NA	TRBJ1-2	CSFVPSQSSGEDGYTF	TGCAGCTTTGTCCCCAGTCAATCCTCGGGAGAAGATGGCTACACCTTC
TRBV29-1	NA	NA	TRBJ1-1	CSVPEPGVQAGIAEAFF	TGCAGCGTTCCTGAGCCTGGGGTTCAGGCGGGGATCGCTGAAGCTTTCTTT
TRBV28	NA	NA	TRBJ2-2	CTTPSGSTGELFF	TGTACCACCCCGTCGGGCAGCACCGGGGAGCTGTTTTTT
TRBV10-1	NA	TRBD2	TRBJ2-1	CANSAGLARKDELFF	TGCGCCAACAGCGCGGGACTAGCGAGGAAGGATGAGCTGTTCTTC
TRBV11-1	NA	TRBD1	TRBJ1-6	CASSRGQGNNSPLHF	TGTGCCAGCAGCCGAGGACAGGGGAACAATTCACCCCTCCACTTT
TRBV10-2	NA	NA	TRBJ2-5	CASSNRSSTQYF	TGTGCCAGCAGCAACAGGAGTAGTACCCAGTACTTC
TRBV11-2	NA	NA	TRBJ2-1	CASSIQGQRYNEQFF	TGTGCCAGCAGCATACAAGGACAACGATACAATGAGCAGTTCTTC
TRBV29-1	once	NA	TRBJ2-1	CSVAYTLDGEQFF	TGCAGCGTTGCCTACACGTTGGATGGTGAGCAGTTCTTC
TRBV11-2	NA	NA	TRBJ2-2	CASSMDSQSMELFF	TGTGCCAGCAGCATGGACAGTCAGTCCATGGAGCTGTTTTTT
TRBV12-3/TRBV12-4	many	NA	TRBJ1-1	CASSLGSGMVRTEAFF	TGTGCCAGCAGTTTAGGTAGTGGAATGGTGAGGACTGAAGCTTTCTTT
TRBV29-1	once	NA	TRBJ2-7	CSAWGTNAEQYF	TGCAGCGCCTGGGGGACCAACGCCGAACAGTACTTC
TRBV4-2	NA	TRBD1	TRBJ2-5	CANSPQGTGQVETQYF	TGTGCCAACAGCCCCCAGGGGACGGGACAGGTGGAGACCCAGTACTTC
TRBV4-3	NA	NA	TRBJ2-2	CACCQSTNIGELFF	TGCGCCTGCTGCCAATCGACCAACATCGGGGAGCTGTTTTTT
TRBV6-2/TRBV6-3	NA	NA	TRBJ2-3	CASQRDLGAYTQYF	TGTGCCAGCCAGAGGGATTTAGGCGCATATACGCAATATTTT
TRBV6-5	once	NA	TRBJ1-2	CASSYSGTGQLSGFTF	TGTGCCAGCAGTTACTCCGGAACAGGGCAGCTGAGTGGCTTCACCTTC
TRBV11-2	NA	TRBD2	TRBJ2-2	CASSHLAGRTGELFF	TGTGCCAGCAGCCATCTAGCGGGGAGGACCGGGGAGCTGTTTTTT
TRBV11-2	NA	NA	TRBJ2-1	CASILHVWDWASYNEQFF	TGTGCCAGCATTTTACATGTGTGGGACTGGGCTTCCTACAATGAGCAGTTCTTC
TRBV12-3/TRBV12-4	NA	TRBD1	TRBJ2-1	CARSIARGSEQFF	TGTGCCAGGAGTATCGCCAGGGGGAGTGAGCAGTTCTTC
TRBV29-1	NA	TRBD1	TRBJ1-2	CRVRDRANYVYTF	TGCAGGGTCCGGGACAGGGCTAACTATGTCTACACCTTC
TRBV4-3	NA	TRBD2	TRBJ2-1	CASRQDPAGAEYNGQFF	TGCGCCAGCAGACAAGACCCAGCGGGAGCTGAATACAATGGGCAATTCTTC
TRBV6-5	NA	NA	TRBJ2-1	CAISYGVGDYYNEQFF	TGTGCCATCAGTTACGGTGTAGGGGATTATTACAATGAGCAGTTCTTC
TRBV12-3/TRBV12-4	NA	NA	TRBJ2-2	CTSRFPGMTNTGELFF	TGTACCAGCAGATTCCCAGGGATGACGAACACCGGGGAGCTGTTTTTT
TRBV20-1	NA	NA	TRBJ2-1	CSARGVPPYNEQIF	TGCAGTGCTAGGGGGGTTCCTCCCTACAATGAGCAGATCTTC
TRBV29-1	NA	NA	TRBJ2-7	CSSWRTNPEHYF	TGCAGCTCCTGGAGGACGAACCCCGAGCATTACTTC
TRBV30	NA	NA	TRBJ1-5	CAWSVQGSQPRHF	TGTGCCTGGAGTGTCCAGGGGTCACAGCCCCGGCATTTT
TRBV11-3	medium-sized	NA	TRBJ2-7	CASSLDVRNPSYEQYF	TGTGCCAGCAGCTTAGATGTCCGGAATCCCTCCTACGAGCAGTACTTC
TRBV2	NA	NA	TRBJ1-5	CASNAGWSYQPQHF	TGTGCCAGCAATGCGGGGTGGAGCTATCAGCCCCAGCATTTT
TRBV28	NA	NA	TRBJ2-2	CAGSLMGSNTGDLFF	TGTGCCGGCAGTTTAATGGGCTCGAACACCGGGGACCTGTTTTTT
TRBV12-3/TRBV12-4	NA	NA	TRBJ2-1	CASSTATGISYNDQFF	TGTGCCAGTAGTACCGCAACAGGTATCTCCTACAATGACCAGTTTTTC
TRBV6-2/TRBV6-3	NA	TRBD1	TRBJ2-7	CAGSYGDRRLHEQYF	TGTGCTGGCAGTTACGGGGACAGGAGACTTCACGAGCAGTACTTC
TRBV6-5	NA	NA	TRBJ1-6	CTSSYCDGKYSPLHF	TGTACCAGCAGTTATTGCGACGGTAAATATTCACCCCTCCACTTT
TRBV11-2	NA	NA	TRBJ2-2	CAGTLDIQSGELFF	TGTGCCGGCACCCTGGACATTCAGTCCGGGGAGCTGTTTTTT
TRBV10-2	NA	NA	TRBJ2-4	CASSEYRDRRNVQYF	TGTGCCAGCAGTGAGTATCGCGACCGGCGGAACGTTCAGTACTTC
TRBV28	NA	NA	TRBJ1-1	CSSSLEVGTEVFF	TGTTCCAGCAGTTTAGAGGTGGGAACTGAAGTTTTCTTT
TRBV24-1	NA	NA	TRBJ1-5	CVTSDGQIKPHQGQPQHF	TGTGTCACCAGTGACGGACAGATAAAGCCCCACCAAGGGCAGCCCCAGCATTTT
TRBV7-8	NA	NA	TRBJ2-6	CACSLGLQYGANVLTF	TGTGCCTGCAGCTTAGGGCTCCAGTATGGGGCCAACGTTCTGACTTTC
TRBV5-5	NA	NA	TRBJ2-6	CTSSLADRFSGANVMTF	TGTACCAGCAGCTTGGCCGATAGATTCTCCGGGGCCAACGTCATGACTTTC